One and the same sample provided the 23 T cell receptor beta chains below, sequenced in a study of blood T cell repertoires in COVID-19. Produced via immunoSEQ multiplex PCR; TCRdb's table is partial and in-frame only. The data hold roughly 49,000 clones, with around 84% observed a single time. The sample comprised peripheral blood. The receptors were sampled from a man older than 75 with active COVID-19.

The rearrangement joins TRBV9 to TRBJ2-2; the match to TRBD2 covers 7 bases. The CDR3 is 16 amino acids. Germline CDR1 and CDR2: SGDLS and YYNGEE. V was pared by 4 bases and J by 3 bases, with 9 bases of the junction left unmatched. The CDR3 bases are TGTGCCAGCAGCCACGGGCGGGAGAGATACACCGGGGAGCTGTTTTTT. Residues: CASSHGRERYTGELFF.

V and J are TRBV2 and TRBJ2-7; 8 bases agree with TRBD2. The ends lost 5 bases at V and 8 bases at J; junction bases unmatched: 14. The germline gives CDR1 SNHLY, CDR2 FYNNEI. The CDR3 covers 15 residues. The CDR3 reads CASSTSGLGAGKQYF. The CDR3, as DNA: TGTGCCAGCAGTACCTCGGGACTAGGGGCTGGGAAGCAGTACTTC. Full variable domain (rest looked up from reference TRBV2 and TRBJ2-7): EPEVTQTPSHQVTQMGQEVILRCVPISNHLYFYWYRQILGQKVEFLVSFYNNEISEKSEIFDDQFSVERPDGSNFTLKIRSTKLEDSAMYFCASSTSGLGAGKQYFGPGTRLTVT.

CDR3 nucleotides: TGTGCCAGCAGCTTAGGACTAGCGATCTACGAGCAGTACTTC. Its protein is CASSLGLAIYEQYF. V gene TRBV7-2 combines with J gene TRBJ2-7; 8 bases match TRBD2. J was trimmed by 3 bases and V by 1 base; bases with no gene match: 2. The CDR3 sequence is 14 residues long. Germline V gives CDR1 SGHTA, CDR2 FQGNSA.

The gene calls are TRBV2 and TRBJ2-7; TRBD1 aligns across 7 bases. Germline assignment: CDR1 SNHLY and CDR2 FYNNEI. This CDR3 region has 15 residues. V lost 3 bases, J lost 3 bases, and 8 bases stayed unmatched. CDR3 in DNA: TGTGCCAGCAGTGATAGGACAGGAGAGAACTACGAGCAGTACTTC. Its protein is CASSDRTGENYEQYF. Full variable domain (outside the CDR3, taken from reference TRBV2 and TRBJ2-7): EPEVTQTPSHQVTQMGQEVILRCVPISNHLYFYWYRQILGQKVEFLVSFYNNEISEKSEIFDDQFSVERPDGSNFTLKIRSTKLEDSAMYFCASSDRTGENYEQYFGPGTRLTVT.

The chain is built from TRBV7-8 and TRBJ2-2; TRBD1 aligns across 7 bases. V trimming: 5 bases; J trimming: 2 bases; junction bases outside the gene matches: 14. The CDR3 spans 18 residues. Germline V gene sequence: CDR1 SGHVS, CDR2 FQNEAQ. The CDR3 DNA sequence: TGTGCCAGCAGCCCGCCGACAGGGCCCCAGGCCAACACCGGGGAGCTGTTTTTT. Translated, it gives CASSPPTGPQANTGELFF.

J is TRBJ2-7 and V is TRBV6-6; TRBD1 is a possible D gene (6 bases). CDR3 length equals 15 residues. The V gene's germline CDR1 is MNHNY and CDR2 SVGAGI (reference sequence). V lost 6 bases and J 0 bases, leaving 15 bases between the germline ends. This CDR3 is CASSQRQASSYEQYF. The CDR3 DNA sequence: TGTGCCAGCAGCCAACGACAGGCTAGCTCCTACGAGCAGTACTTC.

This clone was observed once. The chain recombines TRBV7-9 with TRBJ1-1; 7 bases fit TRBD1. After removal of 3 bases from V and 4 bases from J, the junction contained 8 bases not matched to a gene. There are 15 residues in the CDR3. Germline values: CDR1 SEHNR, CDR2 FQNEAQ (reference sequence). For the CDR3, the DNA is TGTGCCAGCAGCTTTTCAACAGGGGTAAGCACTGAAGCTTTCTTT. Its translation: CASSFSTGVSTEAFF.

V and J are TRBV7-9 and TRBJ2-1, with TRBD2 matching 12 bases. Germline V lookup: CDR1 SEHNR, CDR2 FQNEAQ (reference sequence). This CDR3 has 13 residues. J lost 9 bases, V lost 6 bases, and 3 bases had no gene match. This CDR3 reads CASSWTSGTEQFF. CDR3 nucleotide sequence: TGTGCCAGCAGTTGGACTAGCGGGACTGAGCAGTTCTTC.

The CDR3 DNA reads as TGTGCCAGTTTACAGGGGGCTCACGGCTACACCTTC. Protein: CASLQGAHGYTF. This chain uses TRBV12-3 or TRBV12-4 with TRBJ1-2; 9 bases are shared with TRBD1. V lost 9 bases to trimming and J lost 8 bases; unmatched junction nucleotides: 7. The CDR3 totals 12 residues.

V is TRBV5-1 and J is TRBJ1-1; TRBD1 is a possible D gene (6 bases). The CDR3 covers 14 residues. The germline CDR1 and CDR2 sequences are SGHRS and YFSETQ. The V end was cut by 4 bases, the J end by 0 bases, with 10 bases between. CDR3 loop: CASSTHRVNTEAFF. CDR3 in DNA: TGCGCCAGCAGCACCCACAGGGTGAACACTGAAGCTTTCTTT.

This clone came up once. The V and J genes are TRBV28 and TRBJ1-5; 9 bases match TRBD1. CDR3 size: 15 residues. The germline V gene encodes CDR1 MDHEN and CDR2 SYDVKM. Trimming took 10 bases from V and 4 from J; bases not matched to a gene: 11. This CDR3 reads CAIQTGGNQNQPQHF. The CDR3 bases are TGTGCCATACAGACAGGGGGAAATCAAAATCAGCCCCAGCATTTT.

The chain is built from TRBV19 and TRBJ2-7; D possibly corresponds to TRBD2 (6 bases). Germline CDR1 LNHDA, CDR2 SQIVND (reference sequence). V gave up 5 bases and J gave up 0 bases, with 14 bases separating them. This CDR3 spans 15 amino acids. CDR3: CASSAGLGVSYEQYF. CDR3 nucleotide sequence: TGTGCCAGTAGTGCGGGACTTGGCGTCTCCTACGAGCAGTACTTC.

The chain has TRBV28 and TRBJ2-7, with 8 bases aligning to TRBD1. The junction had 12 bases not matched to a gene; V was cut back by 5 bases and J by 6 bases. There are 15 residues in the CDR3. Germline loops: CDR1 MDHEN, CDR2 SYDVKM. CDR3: CASSPVRQGPGEQYF. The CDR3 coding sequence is TGTGCCAGCAGTCCGGTGAGACAGGGGCCTGGCGAGCAGTACTTC.

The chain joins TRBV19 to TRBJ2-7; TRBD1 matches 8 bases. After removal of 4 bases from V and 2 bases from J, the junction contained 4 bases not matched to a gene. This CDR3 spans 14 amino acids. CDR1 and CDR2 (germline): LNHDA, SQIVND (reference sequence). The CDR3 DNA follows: TGTGCCAGTAGTAAGGGGACAGGAACCTACGAGCAGTACTTC. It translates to CASSKGTGTYEQYF.

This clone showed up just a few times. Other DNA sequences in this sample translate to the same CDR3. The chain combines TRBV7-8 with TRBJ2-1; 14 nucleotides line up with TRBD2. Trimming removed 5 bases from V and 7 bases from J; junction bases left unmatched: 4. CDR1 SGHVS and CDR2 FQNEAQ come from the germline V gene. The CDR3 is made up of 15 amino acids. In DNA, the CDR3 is TGTGCCAGCAGCCCGGGACTAGCGGGAGTGAATGAGCAGTTCTTC. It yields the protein CASSPGLAGVNEQFF.

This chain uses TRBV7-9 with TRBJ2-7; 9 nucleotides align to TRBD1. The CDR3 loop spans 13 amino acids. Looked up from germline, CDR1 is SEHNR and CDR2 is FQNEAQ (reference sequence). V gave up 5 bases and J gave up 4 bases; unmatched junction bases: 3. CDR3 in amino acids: CASSGGQGYEQYF. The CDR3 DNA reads TGTGCCAGCAGCGGAGGACAGGGGTACGAGCAGTACTTC. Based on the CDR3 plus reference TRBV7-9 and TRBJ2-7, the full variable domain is DTGVSQNPRHKITKRGQNVTFRCDPISEHNRLYWYRQTLGQGPEFLTYFQNEAQLEKSRLLSDRFSAERPKGSFSTLEIQRTEQGDSAMYLCASSGGQGYEQYFGPGTRLTVT.

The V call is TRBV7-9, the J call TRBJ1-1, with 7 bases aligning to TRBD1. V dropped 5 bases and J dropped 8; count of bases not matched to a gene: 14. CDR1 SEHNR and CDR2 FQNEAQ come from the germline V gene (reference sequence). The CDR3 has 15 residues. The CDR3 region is CASSSYEAGTEEAFF. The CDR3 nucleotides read TGTGCCAGCAGCAGCTACGAGGCGGGGACAGAAGAAGCTTTCTTT.

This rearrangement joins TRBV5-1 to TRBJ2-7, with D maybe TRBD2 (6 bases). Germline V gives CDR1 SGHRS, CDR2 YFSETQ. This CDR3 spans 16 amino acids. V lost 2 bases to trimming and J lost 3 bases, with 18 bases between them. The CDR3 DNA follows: TGCGCCAGCAGCTTCGACGCAAACGAGGGACTCTACGAGCAGTACTTC. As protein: CASSFDANEGLYEQYF.

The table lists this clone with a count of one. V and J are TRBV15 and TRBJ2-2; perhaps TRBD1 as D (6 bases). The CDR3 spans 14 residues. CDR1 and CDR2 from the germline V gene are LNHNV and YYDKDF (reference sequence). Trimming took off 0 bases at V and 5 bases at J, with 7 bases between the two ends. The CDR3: CATSRDQGTGELFF. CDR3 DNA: TGTGCCACCAGCAGAGACCAGGGGACCGGGGAGCTGTTTTTT. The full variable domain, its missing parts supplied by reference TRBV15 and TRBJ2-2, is DAMVIQNPRYQVTQFGKPVTLSCSQTLNHNVMYWYQQKSSQAPKLLFHYYDKDFNNEADTPDNFQSRRPNTSFCFLDIRSPGLGDTAMYLCATSRDQGTGELFFGEGSRLTVL.

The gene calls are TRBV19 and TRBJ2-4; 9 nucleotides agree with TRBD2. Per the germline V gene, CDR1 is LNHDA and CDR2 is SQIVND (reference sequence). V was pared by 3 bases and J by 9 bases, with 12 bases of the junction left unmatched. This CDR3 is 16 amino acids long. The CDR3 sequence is CASSIQGRAAGGIQYF. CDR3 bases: TGTGCCAGTAGTATTCAAGGGAGGGCAGCGGGGGGCATTCAGTACTTC. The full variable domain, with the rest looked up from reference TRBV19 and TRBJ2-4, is DGGITQSPKYLFRKEGQNVTLSCEQNLNHDAMYWYRQDPGQGLRLIYYSQIVNDFQKGDIAEGYSVSREKKESFPLTVTSAQKNPTAFYLCASSIQGRAAGGIQYFGAGTRLSVL.

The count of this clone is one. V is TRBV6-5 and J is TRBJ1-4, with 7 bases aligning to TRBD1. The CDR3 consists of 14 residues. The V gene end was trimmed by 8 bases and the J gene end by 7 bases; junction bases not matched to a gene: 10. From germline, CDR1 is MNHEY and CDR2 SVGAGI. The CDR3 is CASGRQGGFEKLFF. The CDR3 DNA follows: TGTGCCAGCGGGCGACAGGGCGGATTTGAAAAACTGTTTTTT.

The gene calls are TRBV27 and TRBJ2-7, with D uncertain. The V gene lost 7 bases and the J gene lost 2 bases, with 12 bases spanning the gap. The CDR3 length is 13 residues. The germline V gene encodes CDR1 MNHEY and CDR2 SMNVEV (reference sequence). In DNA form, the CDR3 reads TGTGCCAGCAACTCTCGGTTCACCTACGAGCAGTACTTC. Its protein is CASNSRFTYEQYF.

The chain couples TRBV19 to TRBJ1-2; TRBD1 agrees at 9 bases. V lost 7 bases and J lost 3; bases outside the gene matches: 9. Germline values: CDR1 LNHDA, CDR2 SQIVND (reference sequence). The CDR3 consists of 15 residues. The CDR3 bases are TGTGCCAGTACCGAGGGGGACAGGGACGACTATGGCTACACCTTC. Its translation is CASTEGDRDDYGYTF.